This T cell receptor beta chain comes out of a study of graft-versus-host responses after intestinal transplantation. General observations from the study: Declining HvG levels early post-transplant were linked to peak circulating GvH clone levels.

The CDR3 is 12 amino acids. Trimming removed 0 bases from V and 6 bases from J, with 3 bases in between. Germline V gene data show CDR1 as LGHNA and CDR2 as YSLEER. The method was immunoSEQ multiplex PCR; TCRdb's version includes in-frame clones alone and lacks a portion of them. Of more than 90,000 clones in the sample, over 85% were seen once. On this clone: The target antigen is unknown.

The chain carries TRBV4-3 and TRBJ1-3; no reliable D call. The receptor comes from a human donor who was the organ donor for an intestinal transplant. The sequences come from unstimulated CD4+ T cells sorted from spleen or lymph node cells, collected before transplant. CDR3 bases: TGCGCCAGCAGCCAAGATCCAAACACCATATATTTT. Its translation: CASSQDPNTIYF.